The T cell receptor beta chain under discussion was sequenced for a study of T cells in Graves' hyperthyroidism and ophthalmopathy. The CDR3 length is 14 residues. Germline-derived CDR1 and CDR2 are SGHTA and FQGNSA. Trimming removed 0 bases from V and 7 bases from J, with 12 bases in between. Study outcomes and limitations: Stable hyperthyroidism was separated from ophthalmopathy by a model based on 13 V-J features.

This clonotype has at least ten counts. The target antigen is unknown. RNA transcripts served as the template for amplifying TCR beta CDR3 regions. First-round RT-PCR of the TCR CDR3 relied on the HTBI primer set. TCRdb ran MiXCR on the multiplex PCR reads and lists one entry per CDR3 protein. In the table there are 500,000 to 650,000 distinct CDR3 sequences, under 20% of which are singletons. The gene calls are TRBV7-2 and TRBJ1-2, with D possibly being TRBD1 (6 bases). The sequenced material came from blood. The receptor comes from a woman under 30 with Graves' ophthalmopathy. For the CDR3, the DNA is TGTGCCAGCAGCTTAGCCGCAGGGGCCTCTGGCTACACCTTC. The encoded protein is CASSLAAGASGYTF.